This T cell receptor (beta chain) emerged from a study of OX40 agonist ivuxolimab in advanced cancers. Here immunoSEQ multiplex PCR was the method, and the copy in TCRdb shows in-frame clones only, minus some. The sample consists of under 65,000 clones, roughly nine tenths of them appearing once. The CDR3 runs to 17 residues. CDR1 and CDR2 from the germline V gene are SGHRS and YFSETQ. Trimming took 1 base from V and 1 from J; bases not matched to a gene: 7. This clonotype originated in an adult with an advanced solid tumor such as melanoma, head and neck, liver or kidney cancer. V gene TRBV5-1 combines with J gene TRBJ2-5; 10 positions agree with TRBD1. Sequenced here: CD4+ or CD8+ T cells sorted from blood, sampled in a trial of the OX40 agonist ivuxolimab. CDR3 DNA: TGCGCCAGCAGCTTGCTCTTGGACAGGGGGATCCAAGAGACCCAGTACTTC. Translating it yields CASSLLLDRGIQETQYF.